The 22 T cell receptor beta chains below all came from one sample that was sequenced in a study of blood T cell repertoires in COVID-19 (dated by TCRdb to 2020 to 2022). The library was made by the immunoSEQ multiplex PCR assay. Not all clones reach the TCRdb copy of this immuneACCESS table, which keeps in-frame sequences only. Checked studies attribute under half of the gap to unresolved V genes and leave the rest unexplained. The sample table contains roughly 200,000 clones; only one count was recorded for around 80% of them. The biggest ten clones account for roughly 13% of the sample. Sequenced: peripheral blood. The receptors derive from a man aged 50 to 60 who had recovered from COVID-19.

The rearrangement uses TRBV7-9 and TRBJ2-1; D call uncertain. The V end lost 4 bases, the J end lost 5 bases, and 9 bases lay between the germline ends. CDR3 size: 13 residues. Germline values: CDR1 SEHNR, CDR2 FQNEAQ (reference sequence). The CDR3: CASSSLIDNEQFF. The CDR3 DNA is TGTGCCAGCAGCTCCCTGATAGACAATGAGCAGTTCTTC.

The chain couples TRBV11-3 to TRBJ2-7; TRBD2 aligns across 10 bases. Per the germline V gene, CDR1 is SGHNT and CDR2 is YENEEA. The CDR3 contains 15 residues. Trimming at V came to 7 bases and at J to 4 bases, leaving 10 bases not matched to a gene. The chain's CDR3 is CASTPRLAGRYEQYF. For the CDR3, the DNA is TGTGCCAGCACCCCAAGACTAGCGGGCCGATACGAGCAGTACTTC.

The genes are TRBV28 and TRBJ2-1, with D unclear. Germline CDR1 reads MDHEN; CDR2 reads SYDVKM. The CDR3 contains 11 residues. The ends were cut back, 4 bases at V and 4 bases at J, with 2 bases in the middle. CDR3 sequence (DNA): TGTGCCAGCAGTTCATACAATGAGCAGTTCTTC. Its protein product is CASSSYNEQFF. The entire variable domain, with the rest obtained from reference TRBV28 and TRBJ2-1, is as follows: DVKVTQSSRYLVKRTGEKVFLECVQDMDHENMFWYRQDPGLGLRLIYFSYDVKMKEKGDIPEGYSVSREKKERFSLILESASTNQTSMYLCASSSYNEQFFGPGTRLTVL.

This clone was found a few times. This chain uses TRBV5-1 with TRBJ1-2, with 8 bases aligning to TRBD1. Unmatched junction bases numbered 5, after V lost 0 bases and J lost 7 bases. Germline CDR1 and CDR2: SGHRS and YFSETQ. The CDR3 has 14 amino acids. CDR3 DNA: TGCGCCAGCAGCTTGGGACAGGGGCGGTCTGGCTACACCTTC. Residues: CASSLGQGRSGYTF. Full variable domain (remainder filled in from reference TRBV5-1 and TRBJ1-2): KAGVTQTPRYLIKTRGQQVTLSCSPISGHRSVSWYQQTPGQGLQFLFEYFSETQRNKGNFPGRFSGRQFSNSRSEMNVSTLELGDSALYLCASSLGQGRSGYTFGSGTRLTVV.

In DNA form, the CDR3 reads TGTGCCAGCAGTCGCGGGCAGGGGGCGGGTAACTATGGCTACACCTTC. Translation: CASSRGQGAGNYGYTF. The V and J genes are TRBV7-9 and TRBJ1-2; 8 bases are a match to TRBD1. The CDR3 runs 16 residues. Trimming took 6 bases from V and 1 from J; bases not matched to a gene: 10. Germline V gene lookup returns CDR1 SEHNR and CDR2 FQNEAQ (reference sequence).

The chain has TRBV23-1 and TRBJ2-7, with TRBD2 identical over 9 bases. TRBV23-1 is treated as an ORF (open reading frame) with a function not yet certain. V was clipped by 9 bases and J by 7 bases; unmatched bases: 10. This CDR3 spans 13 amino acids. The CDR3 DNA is TGCGCCAGACAAATAGCGGGAGTCTGGGAGCAGTACTTC. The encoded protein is CARQIAGVWEQYF.

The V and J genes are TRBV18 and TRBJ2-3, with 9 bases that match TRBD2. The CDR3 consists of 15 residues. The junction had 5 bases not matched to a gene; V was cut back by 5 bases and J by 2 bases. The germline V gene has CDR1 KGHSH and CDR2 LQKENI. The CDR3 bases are TGTGCCAGCTCAGCCATAGCGGGAGTCACAGATACGCAGTATTTT. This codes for CASSAIAGVTDTQYF. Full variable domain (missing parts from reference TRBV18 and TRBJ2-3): NAGVMQNPRHLVRRRGQEARLRCSPMKGHSHVYWYRQLPEEGLKFMVYLQKENIIDESGMPKERFSAEFPKEGPSILRIQQVVRGDSAAYFCASSAIAGVTDTQYFGPGTRLTVL.

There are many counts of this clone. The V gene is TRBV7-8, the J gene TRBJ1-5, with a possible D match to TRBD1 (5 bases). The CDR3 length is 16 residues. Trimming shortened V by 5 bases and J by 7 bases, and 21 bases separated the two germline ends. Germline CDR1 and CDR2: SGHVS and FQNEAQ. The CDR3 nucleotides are TGTGCCAGCAGCCTTGGGGGGGACTGGAGGGTACAGCCCCAGCATTTT. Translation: CASSLGGDWRVQPQHF.

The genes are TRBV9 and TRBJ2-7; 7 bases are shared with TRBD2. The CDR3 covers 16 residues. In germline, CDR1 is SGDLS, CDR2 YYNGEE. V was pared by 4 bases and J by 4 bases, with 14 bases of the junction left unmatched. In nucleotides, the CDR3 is TGTGCCAGCAGCCCCGCCCCTTACGGGAGGCAGTACGAGCAGTACTTC. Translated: CASSPAPYGRQYEQYF.

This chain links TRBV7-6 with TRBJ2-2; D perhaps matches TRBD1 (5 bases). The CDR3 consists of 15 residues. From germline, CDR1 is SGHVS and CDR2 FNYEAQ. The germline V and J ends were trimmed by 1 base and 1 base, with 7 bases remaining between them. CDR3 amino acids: CASSLVTGNTGELFF. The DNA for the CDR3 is TGTGCCAGCAGCTTAGTAACAGGGAACACCGGGGAGCTGTTTTTT.

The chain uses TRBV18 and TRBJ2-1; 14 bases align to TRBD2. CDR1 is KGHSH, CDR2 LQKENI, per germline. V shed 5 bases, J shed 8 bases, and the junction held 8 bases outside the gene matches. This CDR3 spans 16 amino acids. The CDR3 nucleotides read TGTGCCAGCTCAACGGGGACTAGCGGGAGTTCGCATGAGCAGTTCTTC. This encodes CASSTGTSGSSHEQFF.

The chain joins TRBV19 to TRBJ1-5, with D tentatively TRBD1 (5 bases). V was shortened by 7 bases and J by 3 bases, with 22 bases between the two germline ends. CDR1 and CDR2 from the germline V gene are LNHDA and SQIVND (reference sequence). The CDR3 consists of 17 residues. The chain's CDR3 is CASTARTYTGFNQPQHF. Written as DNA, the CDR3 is TGTGCCAGTACCGCCAGAACCTACACAGGATTCAATCAGCCCCAGCATTTT.

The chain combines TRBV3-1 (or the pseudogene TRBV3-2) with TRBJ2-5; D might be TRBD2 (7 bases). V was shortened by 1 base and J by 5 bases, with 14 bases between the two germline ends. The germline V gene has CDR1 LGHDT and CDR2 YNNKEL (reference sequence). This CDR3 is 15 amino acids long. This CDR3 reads CASSQGPGGGETQYF. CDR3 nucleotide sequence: TGTGCCAGCAGCCAAGGGCCAGGCGGGGGCGAGACCCAGTACTTC.

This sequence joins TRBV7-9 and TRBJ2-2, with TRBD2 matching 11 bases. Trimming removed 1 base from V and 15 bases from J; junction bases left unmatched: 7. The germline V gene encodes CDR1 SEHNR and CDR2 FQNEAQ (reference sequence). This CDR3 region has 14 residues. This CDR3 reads CASSLGGLAGVVFF. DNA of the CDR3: TGTGCCAGCAGCTTAGGCGGACTAGCGGGTGTGGTGTTTTTT.

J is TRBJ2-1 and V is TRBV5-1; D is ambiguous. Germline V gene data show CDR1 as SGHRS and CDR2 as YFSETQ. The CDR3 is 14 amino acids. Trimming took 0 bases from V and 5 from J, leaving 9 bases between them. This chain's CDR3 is CASSLEFDNNEQFF. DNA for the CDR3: TGCGCCAGCAGCTTGGAATTTGACAACAATGAGCAGTTCTTC.

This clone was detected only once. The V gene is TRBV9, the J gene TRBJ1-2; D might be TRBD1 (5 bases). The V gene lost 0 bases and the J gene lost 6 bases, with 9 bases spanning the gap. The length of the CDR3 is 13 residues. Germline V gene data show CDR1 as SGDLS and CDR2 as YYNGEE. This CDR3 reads CASSVGQRNGYTF. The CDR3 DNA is TGTGCCAGCAGCGTAGGACAGCGAAATGGCTACACCTTC.

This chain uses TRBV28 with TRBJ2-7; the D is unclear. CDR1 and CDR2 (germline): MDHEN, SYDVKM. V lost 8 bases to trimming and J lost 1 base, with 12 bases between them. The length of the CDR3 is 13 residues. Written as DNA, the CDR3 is TGTGCCAGCCACGCCGACATTTCCTACGAGCAGTACTTC. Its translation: CASHADISYEQYF.

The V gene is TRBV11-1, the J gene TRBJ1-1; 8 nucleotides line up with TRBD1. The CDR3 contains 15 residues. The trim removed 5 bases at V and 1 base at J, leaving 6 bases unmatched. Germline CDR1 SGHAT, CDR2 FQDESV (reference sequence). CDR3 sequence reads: CASSIQGQANTEAFF. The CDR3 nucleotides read TGTGCCAGCAGCATACAGGGACAGGCGAACACTGAAGCTTTCTTT.

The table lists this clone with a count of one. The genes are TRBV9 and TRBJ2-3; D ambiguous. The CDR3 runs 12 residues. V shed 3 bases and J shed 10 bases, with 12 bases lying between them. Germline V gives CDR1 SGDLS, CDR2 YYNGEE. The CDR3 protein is CASSAVTRPQYF. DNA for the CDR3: TGTGCCAGCAGCGCCGTTACGCGCCCGCAGTATTTT.

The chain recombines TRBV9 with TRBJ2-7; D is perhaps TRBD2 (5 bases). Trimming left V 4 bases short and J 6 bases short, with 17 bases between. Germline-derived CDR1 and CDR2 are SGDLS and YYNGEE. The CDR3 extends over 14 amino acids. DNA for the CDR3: TGTGCCAGCAGCCCTCTACTAGGAATGGGCGAGCAGTACTTC. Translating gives CASSPLLGMGEQYF.

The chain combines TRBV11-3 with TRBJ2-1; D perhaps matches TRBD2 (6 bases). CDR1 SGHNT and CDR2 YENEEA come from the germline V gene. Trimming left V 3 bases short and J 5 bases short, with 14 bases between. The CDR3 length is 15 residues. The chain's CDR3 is CASSFSAGRDNEQFF. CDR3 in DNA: TGTGCCAGCAGCTTTTCGGCGGGGCGGGACAATGAGCAGTTCTTC. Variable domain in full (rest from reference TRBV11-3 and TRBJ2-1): EAGVVQSPRYKIIEKKQPVAFWCNPISGHNTLYWYLQNLGQGPELLIRYENEEAVDDSQLPKDRFSAERLKGVDSTLKIQPAELGDSAVYLCASSFSAGRDNEQFFGPGTRLTVL.

CDR3 coding DNA: TGCGCCAGCAGCTTCGGAGTAGCTGCGGGAGGGGGCCTAAGGAATGAGCAGTTCTTC. This codes for CASSFGVAAGGGLRNEQFF. The gene calls are TRBV5-1 and TRBJ2-1; 9 nucleotides line up with TRBD2. CDR1 is SGHRS, CDR2 YFSETQ, per germline. CDR3 length equals 19 residues. Trimming removed 2 bases from V and 7 bases from J; junction bases left unmatched: 19.